The next 4 T cell receptor beta chains were all read from a single sample in a study of tumor and adjacent non-tumor tissue in lung cancer. TCRbeta libraries were built with three rounds of nested PCR, modified from ARM-PCR. Each CDR3 protein is one row after TCRdb ran MiXCR on the multiplex PCR reads. The table lists roughly 76,000 distinct CDR3 sequences, around 65% of them singletons. RNA was extracted from bulk tissue without any cell sorting. Sequencing was performed on lung tumor tissue. These receptors all come from a woman aged 70-85 years with non-small cell lung cancer.

Points on this clonotype: At one end the junction does not follow the germline gene, possibly because of a read error. The rearrangement links TRBV11-1 to TRBJ2-1; D possibly corresponds to TRBD2 (5 bases). The CDR3 length is 13 residues. Germline V gives CDR1 SGHAT, CDR2 FQDESV (reference sequence). The CDR3 nucleotides read TGTGCCGGCAGTTACCTTTCCCGGGGTAAGCAGTTTTTC. Translation gives CAGSYLSRGKQFF. Combining the CDR3 with reference TRBV11-1 and TRBJ2-1 gives the whole variable domain EAEVAQSPRYKITEKSQAVAFWCDPISGHATLYWYRQILGQGPELLVQFQDESVVDDSQLPKDRFSAERLKGVDSTLKIQPAELGDSAMYLCAGSYLSRGKQFFGPGTRLTVL.

V and J are TRBV29-1 and TRBJ1-5; unclear D gene. This CDR3 is built from 15 residues. CDR1 is SQVTM and CDR2 is ANQGSEA in the germline V gene. V shed 5 bases and J shed 3 bases, with 17 bases lying between them. This chain's CDR3 is CSVIRSSYNNQPQHF. In nucleotides, the CDR3 is TGCAGCGTTATTCGGTCATCTTATAACAATCAGCCCCAGCATTTT. The full variable domain, rest sourced from reference TRBV29-1 and TRBJ1-5, is SAVISQKPSRDICQRGTSLTIQCQVDSQVTMMFWYRQQPGQSLTLIATANQGSEATYESGFVIDKFPISRPNLTFSTLTVSNMSPEDSSIYLCSVIRSSYNNQPQHFGDGTRLSIL.

The chain links TRBV6-6 to TRBJ2-1, with D hard to call. The CDR3 consists of 14 residues. The germline V and J ends were trimmed by 6 bases and 9 bases, with 18 bases remaining between them. CDR1 is MNHNY, CDR2 SVGAGI, per germline (reference sequence). CDR3 sequence (DNA): TGTGCCAGCAGAACCCGGGTCCATGACGTTGAGCAGTTCTTC. It is translated as CASRTRVHDVEQFF.

Of note for this clonotype: This is likely a read error, given that the CDR3 carries no conserved phenylalanine or tryptophan at its end. V usage is TRBV20-1 and J usage is TRBJ2-7, with D perhaps matching TRBD2 (5 bases). From germline, CDR1 is DFQATT and CDR2 SNEGSKA (reference sequence). CDR3 length equals 12 residues. Trimming pared 8 bases from V and 5 bases from J, leaving 16 bases between. The CDR3 DNA follows: TGCAGTACTACCGGACTCCCGGACGAGCAGTACTTG. Its translation: CSTTGLPDEQYL.